Only one count was recorded for the clone carrying this T cell receptor (beta chain). The data are from a study of blood T cell repertoires in COVID-19. Study-wide background: The study drew acute and convalescent COVID-19 samples from the United States, Italy and Spain. T cells, B-cell-depleted T cells, or PBMCs provided the cDNA or gDNA that served as material.

CDR1 and CDR2 from the germline V gene are SGHVS and FQNEAQ. V shed 5 bases and J 2 bases; nucleotides not matched to a gene: 6. The CDR3 length is 15 residues. Per the study methods: Reference gene primer amplification in the assay estimated nucleated cell counts. Measured with immunoSEQ multiplex PCR; TCRdb has only the in-frame clones, and not every one. D and trimming come from the DNA, and the V and J calls and clone size come from that table. This sample has approximately 470,000 clones; roughly 88% occur once, and the top ten carry roughly 3.2%. The J gene is TRBJ2-1, the V gene TRBV7-8; 7 bases fit TRBD1. Sequencing input: peripheral blood. The sequence was obtained from a human donor in a cohort sampled during active COVID-19. The CDR3 here is CASSRRQGTYNEQFF. Written as DNA, the CDR3 is TGTGCCAGCAGCCGCCGACAGGGAACCTACAATGAGCAGTTCTTC.